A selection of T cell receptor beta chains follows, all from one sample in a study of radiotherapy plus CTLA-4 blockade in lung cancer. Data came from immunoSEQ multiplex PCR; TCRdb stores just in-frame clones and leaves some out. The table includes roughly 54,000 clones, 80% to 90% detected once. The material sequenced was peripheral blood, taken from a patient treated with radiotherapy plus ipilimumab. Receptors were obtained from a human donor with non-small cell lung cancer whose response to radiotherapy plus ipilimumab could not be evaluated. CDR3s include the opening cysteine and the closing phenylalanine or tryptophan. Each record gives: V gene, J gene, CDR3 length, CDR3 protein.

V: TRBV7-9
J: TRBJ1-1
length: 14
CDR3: CASKQSAGDTEAFF

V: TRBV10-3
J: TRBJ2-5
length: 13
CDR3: CAISEQGQETQYF

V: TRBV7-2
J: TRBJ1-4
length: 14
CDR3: CASSLGQGNEKLFF

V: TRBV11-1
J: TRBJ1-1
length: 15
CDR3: CASNEGNKLNTEAFF

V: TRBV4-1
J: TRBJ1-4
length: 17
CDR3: CASSQMAPEISSGKLFF

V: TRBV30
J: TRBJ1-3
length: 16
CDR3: CAWSVFRGDRRNTIYF

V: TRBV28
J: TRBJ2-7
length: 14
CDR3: CASSFQGSSYEQYF

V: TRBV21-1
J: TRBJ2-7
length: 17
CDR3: CASSKAVVAGGWYEQYF

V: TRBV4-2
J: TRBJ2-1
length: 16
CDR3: CASSPSTSGGNNEQFF

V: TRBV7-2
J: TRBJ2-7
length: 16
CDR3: CASSLGLAGGQGEQYF

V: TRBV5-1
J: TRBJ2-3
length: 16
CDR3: CASSLYGTQATDTQYF

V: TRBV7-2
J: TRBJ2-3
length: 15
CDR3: CASSYQTDFTDTQYF

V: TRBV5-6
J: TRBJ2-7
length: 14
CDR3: CASSPGTVSYEQYF

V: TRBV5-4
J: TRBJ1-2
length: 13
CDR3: CASSAGTGDGYTF

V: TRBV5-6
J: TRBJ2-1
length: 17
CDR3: CASSLAGGAGTYNEQFF

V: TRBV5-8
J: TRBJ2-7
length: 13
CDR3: CASSWEGYNEQYF

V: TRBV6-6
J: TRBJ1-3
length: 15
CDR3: CASSPQDRAGNTIYF

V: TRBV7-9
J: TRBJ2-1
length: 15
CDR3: CASTEGDRGGDEQFF

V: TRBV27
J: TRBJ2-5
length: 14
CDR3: CASSVRGPSETQYF

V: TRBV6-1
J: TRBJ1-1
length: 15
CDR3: CASSQRQGAPTEAFF

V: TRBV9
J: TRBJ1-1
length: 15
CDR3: CASSTQTTGSTEAFF

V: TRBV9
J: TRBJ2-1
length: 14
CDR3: CASSASTNYNEQFF

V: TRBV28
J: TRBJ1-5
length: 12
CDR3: CASETKLQPQHF

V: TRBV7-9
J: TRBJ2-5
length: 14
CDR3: CASSSTGTDETQYF

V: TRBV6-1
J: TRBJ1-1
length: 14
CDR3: CASTPSGPNTEAFF

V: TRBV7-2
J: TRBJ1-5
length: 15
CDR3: CASSLLGQGNQPQHF

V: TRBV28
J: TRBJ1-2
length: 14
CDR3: CASSTPGGNYGYTF

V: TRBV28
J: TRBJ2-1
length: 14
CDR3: CASLGTGGWNEQFF

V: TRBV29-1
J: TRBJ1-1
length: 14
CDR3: CSVEGQGWNTEAFF

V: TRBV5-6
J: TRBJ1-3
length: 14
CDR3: CASSSGQAVHTIYF

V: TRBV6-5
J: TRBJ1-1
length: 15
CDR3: CASSRGSSENTEAFF

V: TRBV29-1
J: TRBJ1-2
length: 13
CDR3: CSVEEQGDYGYTF

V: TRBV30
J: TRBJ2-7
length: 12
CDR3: CAWGQDTYEQYF

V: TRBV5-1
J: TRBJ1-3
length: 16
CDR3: CASSLGTRVTGNTIYF

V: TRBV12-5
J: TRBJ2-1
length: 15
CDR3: CASGLGGTGNNEQFF

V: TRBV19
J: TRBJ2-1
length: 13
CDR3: CASTLTSGLEQFF

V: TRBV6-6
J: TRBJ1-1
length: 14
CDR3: CASSYPGSHTEAFF

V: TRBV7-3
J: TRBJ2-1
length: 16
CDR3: CASSLTVAGGYNEQFF

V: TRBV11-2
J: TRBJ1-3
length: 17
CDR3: CASSFPPGFGSGNTIYF

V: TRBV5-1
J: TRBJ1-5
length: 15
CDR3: CASSPGQGGEQPQHF

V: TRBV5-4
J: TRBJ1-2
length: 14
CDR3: CASSQDFTGGGYTF

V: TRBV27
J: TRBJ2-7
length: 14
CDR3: CASSLRDRVYEQYF

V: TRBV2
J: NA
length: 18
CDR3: CASSEDNSAASGFYEQYF